This is a list of T cell receptor beta chains from one sample in a study of blood T cells in healthy people across ages. TCRdb itself ran the 5' RACE reads through MiXCR, one entry per CDR3 protein. The table lists about 670,000 distinct CDR3 sequences, around two fifths of them singletons. Sequences were obtained from blood. The receptors originated from a man older than 75 in good health. Both conserved end residues are part of each CDR3. Fields, in order: J gene, D gene, V gene, clone size, CDR3 protein, CDR3 DNA. D genes are given only for firm matches. The size field is filled for only some rows; it gives once, few, many or a size class.

TRBJ2-2 NA TRBV11-3 many CASSSNTGIGGGELFF TGTGCCAGCAGCTCCAACACAGGGATAGGTGGCGGGGAGCTGTTTTTT
TRBJ1-1 NA TRBV10-2 NA CASSVRTGTEAFF TGCGCCAGCAGTGTTCGAACGGGGACTGAAGCTTTCTTT
TRBJ2-1 TRBD1 TRBV11-2 NA CASSLGQGVLDEQFF TGTGCCAGCAGCTTAGGACAGGGGGTTTTAGATGAGCAGTTCTTC
TRBJ2-5 NA TRBV28 few CASSFPPWETQYF TGTGCCAGCAGTTTCCCCCCATGGGAGACCCAGTACTTC
TRBJ1-5 TRBD1 TRBV4-2 NA CASSQRQTGRLWPQHF TGTGCCAGCAGCCAACGTCAGACAGGGCGCTTATGGCCCCAGCATTTT
TRBJ2-7 NA TRBV15 NA CATSRVGGAGNEQYF TGTGCCACCAGCAGAGTGGGGGGCGCGGGCAATGAGCAGTACTTC
TRBJ1-1 NA TRBV13 NA CASSSGSSNMDTEAFF TGTGCCAGCAGCTCGGGGTCTTCCAATATGGACACTGAAGCTTTCTTT
TRBJ2-5 TRBD1 TRBV18 once CASSLLRRIQGDGQETQYF TGTGCCAGCTCACTTCTAAGGAGGATCCAGGGGGATGGCCAAGAGACCCAGTACTTC
TRBJ1-6 NA TRBV12-3/TRBV12-4 NA CASSPISPTSYNSPLHF TGTGCCAGCAGTCCCATATCGCCGACCTCCTATAATTCACCCCTCCACTTT
TRBJ1-6 NA TRBV7-2 NA CASSLNPRANSPLHF TGTGCCAGCAGCTTAAATCCCAGGGCGAATTCACCCCTCCACTTT
TRBJ2-3 TRBD2 TRBV3-1 few CASSPRTSTQYF TGTGCCAGCAGCCCAAGGACTAGCACGCAGTATTTT
TRBJ2-3 TRBD2 TRBV20-1 NA CSARESGETDTQYF TGCAGTGCTAGAGAAAGCGGGGAGACAGATACGCAGTATTTT
TRBJ2-3 TRBD1 TRBV12-3/TRBV12-4 few CASRTGTGADTQYF TGTGCCAGCAGAACCGGGACAGGGGCAGATACGCAGTATTTT
TRBJ2-5 NA TRBV7-2 NA CASSSRRGGRETQYF TGTGCCAGCAGCTCGCGCCGGGGAGGTAGAGAGACCCAGTACTTC
TRBJ2-1 NA TRBV25-1 NA CASRVPGHNNEQFF TGTGCCAGCAGGGTGCCGGGACATAACAATGAGCAGTTCTTC
TRBJ2-5 NA TRBV7-2 many CASSLDRETQYF TGTGCCAGCAGCTTAGACAGGGAGACCCAGTACTTC
TRBJ2-5 TRBD1 TRBV12-3/TRBV12-4 NA CASSPTGALVQYQETQYF TGTGCCAGCAGTCCAACAGGGGCTCTAGTACAGTACCAAGAGACCCAGTACTTC
TRBJ2-3 TRBD2 TRBV6-1 few CATRAFGGVTDTQYF TGTGCCACTAGAGCCTTCGGGGGGGTCACAGATACGCAGTATTTT
TRBJ1-1 NA TRBV7-9 NA CASSLGASNTEAFF TGTGCCAGCAGCTTAGGGGCTTCAAACACTGAAGCTTTCTTT
TRBJ2-2 TRBD2 TRBV11-2 NA CASSLDGLALNTGELFF TGTGCCAGCAGCTTAGATGGACTAGCGCTGAACACCGGGGAGCTGTTTTTT
TRBJ2-7 NA TRBV6-5 few CASRDLRGSYEQYF TGTGCCAGCAGGGACCTTAGGGGCTCCTACGAGCAGTACTTC
TRBJ1-2 NA TRBV29-1 NA CSVGTVGSDGYTF TGCAGCGTTGGTACAGTGGGGTCCGATGGCTACACCTTC